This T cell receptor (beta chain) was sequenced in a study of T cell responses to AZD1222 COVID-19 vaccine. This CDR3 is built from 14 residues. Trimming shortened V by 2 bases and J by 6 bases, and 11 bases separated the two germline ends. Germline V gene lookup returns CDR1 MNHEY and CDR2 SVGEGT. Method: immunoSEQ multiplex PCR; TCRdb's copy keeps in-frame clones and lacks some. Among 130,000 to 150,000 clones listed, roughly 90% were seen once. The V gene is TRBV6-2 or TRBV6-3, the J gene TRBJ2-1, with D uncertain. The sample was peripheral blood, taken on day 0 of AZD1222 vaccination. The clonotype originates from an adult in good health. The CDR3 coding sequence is TGTGCCAGCAGTTACCGCCCAGGAATCAATGAGCAGTTCTTC. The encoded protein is CASSYRPGINEQFF.